Shown below are 9 T cell receptor beta chains from a single sample sequenced in a study of blood T cell repertoires in COVID-19. Data came from immunoSEQ multiplex PCR; TCRdb stores just in-frame clones and leaves some out. The sample shows fewer than 75,000 clones, roughly nine tenths of them seen only once. Sequences were obtained from peripheral blood. The receptors were sampled from a middle-aged man with active COVID-19.

This chain links TRBV5-6 with TRBJ2-7; 9 bases fit TRBD1. The ends lost 4 bases at V and 7 bases at J; junction bases unmatched: 9. Germline-derived CDR1 and CDR2 are SGHDT and YYEEEE. This CDR3 has 14 amino acids. The CDR3 coding sequence is TGTGCCAGCAGCATGCGACAGGGGGACCGTGAGCAGTACTTC. This codes for CASSMRQGDREQYF.

This clone counts as medium-sized (0.01 to 0.1%). The chain is built from TRBV3-1 (or the pseudogene TRBV3-2) and TRBJ2-1, with D possibly matching TRBD1 (6 bases). The CDR3 is made up of 12 amino acids. Germline-derived CDR1 and CDR2 are LGHDT and YNNKEL (reference sequence). The V gene lost 4 bases and the J gene lost 15 bases, with 16 bases spanning the gap. The CDR3 DNA reads TGTGCCAGCAGCCCCACAGGGATTTTTATGTTCTTC. This encodes CASSPTGIFMFF.

This chain's CDR3 is CASSPDSIRVSYNEQFF. CDR3 nucleotides: TGTGCCAGCAGTCCAGACTCGATCAGGGTATCCTACAATGAGCAGTTCTTC. V is TRBV5-6 and J is TRBJ2-1; the D gene is possibly TRBD1 (5 bases). V dropped 5 bases and J dropped 1 base, with 19 bases sitting between them. Germline CDR1 reads SGHDT; CDR2 reads YYEEEE. This CDR3 is 17 amino acids long.

This chain connects TRBV11-3 to TRBJ2-3, with D uncertain. There are 14 residues in the CDR3. Germline lookup yields CDR1 SGHNT and CDR2 YENEEA. V shed 5 bases and J shed 1 base, with 10 bases lying between them. CDR3 protein: CASSLQTGTDTQYF. CDR3 DNA sequence: TGTGCCAGCAGCCTCCAGACTGGCACAGATACGCAGTATTTT.

The rearrangement links TRBV5-1 to TRBJ2-1; the match to TRBD2 covers 10 bases. This CDR3 spans 16 amino acids. V shed 2 bases and J 6 bases; nucleotides not matched to a gene: 8. Germline lookup yields CDR1 SGHRS and CDR2 YFSETQ. The CDR3 DNA follows: TGCGCCAGCAGCTTAGTAGCGGGGGGCCATTCCAATGAGCAGTTCTTC. Translation: CASSLVAGGHSNEQFF.

The chain recombines TRBV5-4 with TRBJ2-1, with 14 bases lining up with TRBD2. Unmatched junction bases numbered 7, after V lost 4 bases and J lost 7 bases. From germline, CDR1 is SGHNT and CDR2 YYREEE (reference sequence). The CDR3 has 16 residues. The CDR3 loop is CASSNSGTSGSNEQFF. Written as DNA, the CDR3 is TGTGCCAGCAGCAATAGCGGGACTAGCGGGAGTAATGAGCAGTTCTTC.

CDR3 bases: TGTGCCAGCCAGGCAAGCAACTACGAGCAGTACTTC. This gives the protein CASQASNYEQYF. The rearrangement joins TRBV2 to TRBJ2-7, with D uncertain. Trimming shortened V by 8 bases and J by 3 bases, and 11 bases separated the two germline ends. CDR1 is SNHLY, CDR2 FYNNEI, per germline. The CDR3 contains 12 residues.

The V and J genes are TRBV28 and TRBJ1-3, with D tentatively TRBD1 (5 bases). Germline lookup yields CDR1 MDHEN and CDR2 SYDVKM. V lost 6 bases and J 1 base, leaving 13 bases between the germline ends. The CDR3 is made up of 15 amino acids. The CDR3 DNA follows: TGTGCCAGCAGCCCTTGGGGGGGATCTGGAAACACCATATATTTT. Translated: CASSPWGGSGNTIYF.

The genes are TRBV4-2 and TRBJ1-2; weak D call: TRBD1 (5 bases). The length of the CDR3 is 14 residues. Germline V gene data show CDR1 as LGHNA and CDR2 as YNFKEQ. Trimming took 1 base from V and 3 from J, leaving 9 bases between them. The CDR3 region is CASSQADRDYGYTF. The DNA of the CDR3 is TGTGCCAGCAGCCAAGCCGACAGAGACTATGGCTACACCTTC.